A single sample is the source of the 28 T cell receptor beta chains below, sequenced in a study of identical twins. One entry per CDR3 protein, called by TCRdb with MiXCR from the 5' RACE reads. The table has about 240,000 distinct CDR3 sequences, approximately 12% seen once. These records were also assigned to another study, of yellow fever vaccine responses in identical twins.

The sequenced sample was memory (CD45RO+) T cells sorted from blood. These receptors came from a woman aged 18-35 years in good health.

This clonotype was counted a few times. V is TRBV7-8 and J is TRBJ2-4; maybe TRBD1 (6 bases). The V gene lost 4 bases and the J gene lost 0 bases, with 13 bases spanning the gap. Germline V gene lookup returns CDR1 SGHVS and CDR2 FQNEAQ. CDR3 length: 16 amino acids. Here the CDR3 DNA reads TGTGCCAGCAGCTCAGGGACACCGTCAGCCAAAAACATTCAGTACTTC. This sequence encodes CASSSGTPSAKNIQYF.

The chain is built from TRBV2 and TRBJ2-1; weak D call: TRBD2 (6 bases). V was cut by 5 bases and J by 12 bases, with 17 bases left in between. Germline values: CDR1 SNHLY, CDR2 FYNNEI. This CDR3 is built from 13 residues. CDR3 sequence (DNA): TGTGCCAGCAGTCCCCGGGAGCTCCGGGCGCAGTTCTTC. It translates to CASSPRELRAQFF.

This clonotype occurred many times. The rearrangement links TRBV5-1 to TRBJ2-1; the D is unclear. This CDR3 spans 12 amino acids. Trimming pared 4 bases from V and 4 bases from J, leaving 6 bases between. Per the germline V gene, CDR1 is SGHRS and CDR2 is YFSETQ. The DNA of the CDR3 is TGCGCCAGCAGCCAAACATACAATGAGCAGTTCTTC. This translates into CASSQTYNEQFF. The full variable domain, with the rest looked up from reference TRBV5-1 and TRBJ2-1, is KAGVTQTPRYLIKTRGQQVTLSCSPISGHRSVSWYQQTPGQGLQFLFEYFSETQRNKGNFPGRFSGRQFSNSRSEMNVSTLELGDSALYLCASSQTYNEQFFGPGTRLTVL.

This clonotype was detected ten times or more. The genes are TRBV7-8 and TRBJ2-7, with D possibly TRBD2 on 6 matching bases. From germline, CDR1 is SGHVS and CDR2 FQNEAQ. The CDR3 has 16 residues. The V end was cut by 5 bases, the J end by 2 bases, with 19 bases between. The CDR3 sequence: CASSGWRGGGTYEQYF. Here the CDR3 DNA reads TGTGCCAGCAGCGGCTGGAGGGGTGGGGGGACCTACGAGCAGTACTTC.

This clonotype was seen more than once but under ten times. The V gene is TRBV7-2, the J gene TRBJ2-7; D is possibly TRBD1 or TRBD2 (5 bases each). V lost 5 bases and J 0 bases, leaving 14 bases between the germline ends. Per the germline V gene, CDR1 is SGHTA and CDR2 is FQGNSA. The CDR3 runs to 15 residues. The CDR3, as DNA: TGTGCCAGCAGCCTTACCGGGACGAGCTCCTACGAGCAGTACTTC. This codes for CASSLTGTSSYEQYF.

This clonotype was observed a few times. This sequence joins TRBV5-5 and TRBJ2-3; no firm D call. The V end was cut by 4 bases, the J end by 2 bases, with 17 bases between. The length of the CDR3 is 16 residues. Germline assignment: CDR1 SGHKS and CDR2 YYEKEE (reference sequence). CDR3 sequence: CASSLRYAYVTDTQYF. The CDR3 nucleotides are TGTGCCAGCAGCCTCCGGTATGCTTATGTCACAGATACGCAGTATTTT.

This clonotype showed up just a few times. The CDR3 DNA is TGCAGCGTGGGACAGGGAGTTTGGTACGAGCAGTACTTC. Protein sequence: CSVGQGVWYEQYF. The chain is built from TRBV29-1 and TRBJ2-7, with TRBD1 matching over 9 bases. The CDR3 is made up of 13 amino acids. CDR1 and CDR2 (germline): SQVTM, ANQGSEA. J gave up 4 bases and V 6 bases, and 7 bases lay outside the gene matches.

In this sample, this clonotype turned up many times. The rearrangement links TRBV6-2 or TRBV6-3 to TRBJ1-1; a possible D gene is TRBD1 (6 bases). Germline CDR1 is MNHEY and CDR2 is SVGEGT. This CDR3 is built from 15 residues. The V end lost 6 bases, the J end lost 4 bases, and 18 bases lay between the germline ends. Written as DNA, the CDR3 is TGTGCCAGCAGATCCCACCTCAGGGGAAGCACTGAAGCTTTCTTT. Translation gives CASRSHLRGSTEAFF.

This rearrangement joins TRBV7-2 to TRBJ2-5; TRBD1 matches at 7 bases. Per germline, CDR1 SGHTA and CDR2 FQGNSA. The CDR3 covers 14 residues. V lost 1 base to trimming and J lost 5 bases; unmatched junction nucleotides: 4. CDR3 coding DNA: TGTGCCAGCAGCTTAGACAGGGGAAGGGAGACCCAGTACTTC. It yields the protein CASSLDRGRETQYF.

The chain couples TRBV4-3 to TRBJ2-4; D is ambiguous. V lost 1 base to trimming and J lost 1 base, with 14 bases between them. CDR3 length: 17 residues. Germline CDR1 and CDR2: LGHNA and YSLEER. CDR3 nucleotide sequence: TGCGCCAGCAGCCAAGTGTTCGGAGTGGAGGCCAAAAACATTCAGTACTTC. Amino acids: CASSQVFGVEAKNIQYF.

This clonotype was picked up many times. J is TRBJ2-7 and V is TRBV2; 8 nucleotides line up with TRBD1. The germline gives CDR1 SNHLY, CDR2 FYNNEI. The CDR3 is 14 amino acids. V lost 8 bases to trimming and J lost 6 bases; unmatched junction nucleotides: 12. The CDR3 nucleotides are TGTGCCAGCGGAAGGACAGGGCTTACGGGCGAGCAGTACTTC. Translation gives CASGRTGLTGEQYF.

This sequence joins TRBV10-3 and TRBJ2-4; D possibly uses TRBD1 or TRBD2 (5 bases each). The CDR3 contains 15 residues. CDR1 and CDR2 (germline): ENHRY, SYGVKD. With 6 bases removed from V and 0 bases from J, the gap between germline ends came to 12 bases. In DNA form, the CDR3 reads TGTGCCATCAGCGGGGCAGGGCTAGCCAAAAACATTCAGTACTTC. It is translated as CAISGAGLAKNIQYF.

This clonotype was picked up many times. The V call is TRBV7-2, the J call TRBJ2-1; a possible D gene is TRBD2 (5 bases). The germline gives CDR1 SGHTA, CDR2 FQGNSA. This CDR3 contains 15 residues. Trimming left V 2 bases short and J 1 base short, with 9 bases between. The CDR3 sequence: CASSLILASYNEQFF. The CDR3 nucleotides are TGTGCCAGCAGCTTAATTCTAGCTTCCTACAATGAGCAGTTCTTC.

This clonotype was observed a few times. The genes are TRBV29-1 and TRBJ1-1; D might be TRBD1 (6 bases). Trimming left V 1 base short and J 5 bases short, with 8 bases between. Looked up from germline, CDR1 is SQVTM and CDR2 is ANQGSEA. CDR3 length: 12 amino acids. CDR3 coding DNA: TGCAGCGTTGAAGTCGGACAGACTGAAGCTTTCTTT. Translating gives CSVEVGQTEAFF.

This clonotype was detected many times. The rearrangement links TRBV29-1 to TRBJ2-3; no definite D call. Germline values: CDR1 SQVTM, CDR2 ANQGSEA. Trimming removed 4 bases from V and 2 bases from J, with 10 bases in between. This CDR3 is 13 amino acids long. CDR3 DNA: TGCAGCGTTGGAGACTGGCTCACAGATACGCAGTATTTT. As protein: CSVGDWLTDTQYF.

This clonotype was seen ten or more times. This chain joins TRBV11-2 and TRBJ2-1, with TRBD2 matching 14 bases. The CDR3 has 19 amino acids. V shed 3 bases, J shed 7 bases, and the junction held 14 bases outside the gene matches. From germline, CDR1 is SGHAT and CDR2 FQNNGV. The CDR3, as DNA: TGTGCCAGCAGCTTGGAGACTAGCGGGGGGGCCACGGGAGTAAATGAGCAGTTCTTC. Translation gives CASSLETSGGATGVNEQFF.

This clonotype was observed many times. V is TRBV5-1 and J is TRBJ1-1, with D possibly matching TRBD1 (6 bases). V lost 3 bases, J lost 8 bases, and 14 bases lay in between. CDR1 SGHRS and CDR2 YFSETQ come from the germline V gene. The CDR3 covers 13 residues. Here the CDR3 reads CASSSGQSQEAFF. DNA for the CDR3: TGCGCCAGCAGCTCCGGACAGAGCCAAGAAGCTTTCTTT.

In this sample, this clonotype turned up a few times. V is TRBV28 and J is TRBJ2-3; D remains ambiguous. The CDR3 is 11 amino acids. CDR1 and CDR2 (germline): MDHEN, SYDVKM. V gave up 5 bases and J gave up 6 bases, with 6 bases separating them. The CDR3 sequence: CASSNPDTQYF. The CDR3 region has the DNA TGTGCCAGCAGTAACCCGGATACGCAGTATTTT.

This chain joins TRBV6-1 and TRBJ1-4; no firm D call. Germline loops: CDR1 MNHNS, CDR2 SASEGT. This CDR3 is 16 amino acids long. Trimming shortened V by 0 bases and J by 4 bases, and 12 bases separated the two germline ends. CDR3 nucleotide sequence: TGTGCCAGCAGTGAAGCGATTTGGGTATATAATGAAAAACTGTTTTTT. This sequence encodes CASSEAIWVYNEKLFF.

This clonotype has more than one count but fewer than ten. The CDR3 coding sequence is TGCAGCGTTGAGCAAGGGACAGATACGCAGTATTTT. Translated, it gives CSVEQGTDTQYF. This rearrangement joins TRBV29-1 to TRBJ2-3; no firm D call. The V gene's germline CDR1 is SQVTM and CDR2 ANQGSEA. This CDR3 spans 12 amino acids. The germline V and J ends were trimmed by 3 bases and 3 bases, with 7 bases remaining between them.

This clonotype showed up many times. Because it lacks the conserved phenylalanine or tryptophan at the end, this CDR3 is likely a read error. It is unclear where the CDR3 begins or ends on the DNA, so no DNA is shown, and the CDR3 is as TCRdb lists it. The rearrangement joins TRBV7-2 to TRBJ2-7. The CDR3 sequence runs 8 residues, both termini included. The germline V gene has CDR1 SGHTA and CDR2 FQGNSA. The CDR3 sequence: CASSSLQN.

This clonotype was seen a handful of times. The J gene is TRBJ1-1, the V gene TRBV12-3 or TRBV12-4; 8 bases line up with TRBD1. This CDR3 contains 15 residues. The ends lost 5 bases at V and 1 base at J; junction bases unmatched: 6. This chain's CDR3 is CASSHTGQGNTEAFF. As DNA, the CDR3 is TGTGCCAGCAGTCATACCGGACAGGGGAACACTGAAGCTTTCTTT.

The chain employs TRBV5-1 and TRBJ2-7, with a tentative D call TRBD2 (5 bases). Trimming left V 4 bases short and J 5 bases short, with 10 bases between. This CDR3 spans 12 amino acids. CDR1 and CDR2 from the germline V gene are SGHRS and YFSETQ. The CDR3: CASSPGLHEQYF. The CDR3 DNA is TGCGCCAGCAGCCCTGGACTCCACGAGCAGTACTTC. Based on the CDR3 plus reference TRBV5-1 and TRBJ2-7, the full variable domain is KAGVTQTPRYLIKTRGQQVTLSCSPISGHRSVSWYQQTPGQGLQFLFEYFSETQRNKGNFPGRFSGRQFSNSRSEMNVSTLELGDSALYLCASSPGLHEQYFGPGTRLTVT.

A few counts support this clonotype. CDR3 bases: TGCGCCAGCAGCTTGGAGGGACAGGGGAAAGATACGCAGTATTTT. Amino acid sequence: CASSLEGQGKDTQYF. The chain links TRBV5-1 to TRBJ2-3; 10 nucleotides line up with TRBD1. This CDR3 region has 15 residues. The J segment lost 5 bases and the V segment lost 0 bases, leaving 3 bases of the junction unmatched. The germline V gene has CDR1 SGHRS and CDR2 YFSETQ.

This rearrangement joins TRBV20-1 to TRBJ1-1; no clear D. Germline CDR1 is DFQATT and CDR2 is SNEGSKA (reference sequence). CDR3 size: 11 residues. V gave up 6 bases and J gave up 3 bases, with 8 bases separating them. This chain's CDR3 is CSASPDTEAFF. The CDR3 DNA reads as TGCAGTGCGAGCCCTGACACTGAAGCTTTCTTT.

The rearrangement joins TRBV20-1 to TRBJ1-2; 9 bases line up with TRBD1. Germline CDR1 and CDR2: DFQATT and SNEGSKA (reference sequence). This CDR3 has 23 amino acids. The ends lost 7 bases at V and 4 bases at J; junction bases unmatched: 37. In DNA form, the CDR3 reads TGCAGTGTAATTCTCTCCCGGGACAGGGCCAAATCGAGGCAAACCCCGGTGGCCTATGGCTACACCTTC. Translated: CSVILSRDRAKSRQTPVAYGYTF.

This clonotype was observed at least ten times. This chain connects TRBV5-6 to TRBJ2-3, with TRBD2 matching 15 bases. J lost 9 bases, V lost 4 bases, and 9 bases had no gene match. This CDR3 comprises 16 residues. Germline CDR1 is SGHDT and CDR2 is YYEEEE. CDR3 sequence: CASSRTSGGAGYTQYF. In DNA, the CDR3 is TGTGCCAGCAGCCGGACTAGCGGGGGGGCCGGCTACACGCAGTATTTT. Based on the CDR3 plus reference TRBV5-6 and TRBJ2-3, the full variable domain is DAGVTQSPTHLIKTRGQQVTLRCSPKSGHDTVSWYQQALGQGPQFIFQYYEEEERQRGNFPDRFSGHQFPNYSSELNVNALLLGDSALYLCASSRTSGGAGYTQYFGPGTRLTVL.

The CDR3 reads CASRKTGLGGNTIYF. CDR3 nucleotide sequence: TGTGCCAGCAGAAAGACAGGGCTTGGTGGAAACACCATATATTTT. The V gene is TRBV12-3 or TRBV12-4, the J gene TRBJ1-3; TRBD1 aligns across 7 bases. J was trimmed by 3 bases and V by 6 bases; bases with no gene match: 8. The CDR3 is 15 amino acids.